Each of the 9 T cell receptor beta chains below was sequenced from the same sample in a study of spatial heterogeneity in lung cancer. Time point indicated: sample taken at primary tumor resection. A single record per CDR3 protein comes from TCRdb applying MiXCR to the 5' RACE reads. Of 20,000 to 25,000 distinct CDR3 sequences in the sample, under 3.5% were seen once. Points from the study as a whole: Counts of expanded intratumoral alpha and beta TCRs tracked tumor mutation counts.

No antigen is known for these receptors. The sample here was lung tumor tissue, taken at surgery. These receptors were taken from a male donor with early-stage non-small cell lung cancer.

This clonotype was recorded at least ten times. CDR3 residues: CASSSRRLRDEQFF. DNA of the CDR3: TGTGCCAGCAGTTCCCGCCGACTGAGGGATGAGCAGTTCTTC. The chain carries TRBV6-5 and TRBJ2-1; D possibly corresponds to TRBD2 (5 bases). The germline V and J ends were trimmed by 4 bases and 8 bases, with 15 bases remaining between them. CDR3 length: 14 residues. CDR1 and CDR2 (germline): MNHEY, SVGAGI.

This clonotype appeared many times. The gene calls are TRBV7-8 and TRBJ2-7, with D perhaps TRBD1 (5 bases). Germline V CDR1 and CDR2: SGHVS, FQNEAQ. The CDR3 runs to 14 residues. The V and J ends lost 3 bases and 1 base respectively, with 10 bases between them. CDR3 residues: CASSLKRQSYEQYF. The CDR3 DNA reads as TGTGCCAGCAGCTTGAAAAGACAGTCCTACGAGCAGTACTTC.

This clonotype was observed many times. The chain links TRBV20-1 to TRBJ2-3; 8 nucleotides match TRBD2. The CDR3 runs 15 residues. CDR1 DFQATT and CDR2 SNEGSKA come from the germline V gene (reference sequence). V lost 8 bases and J lost 5; bases outside the gene matches: 15. CDR3 amino acids: CSNYHLAGAGDTQYF. The CDR3 DNA follows: TGCAGTAACTACCACCTAGCGGGTGCTGGAGATACGCAGTATTTT.

This clonotype was observed at least ten times. One end of the junction does not line up with germline, which may come from a read error. The chain employs TRBV6-1 and TRBJ1-2; maybe TRBD1 (6 bases). There are 15 residues in the CDR3. Germline CDR1 MNHNS, CDR2 SASEGT. The CDR3 reads CASREGRGPSGGYTF. The CDR3 DNA reads TGTGCCAGCAGAGAAGGCAGGGGACCTTCGGGCGGCTACACCTTC.

This clonotype was seen many times. The gene calls are TRBV5-6 and TRBJ2-7; 8 bases match TRBD2. The length of the CDR3 is 14 residues. V gave up 2 bases and J gave up 7 bases; unmatched junction bases: 8. Germline loops: CDR1 SGHDT, CDR2 YYEEEE. The CDR3 loop reads CASSLSGLASEQYF. CDR3 bases: TGTGCCAGCAGCTTATCCGGACTAGCTTCGGAGCAGTACTTC.

Ten or more counts support this clonotype. V and J are TRBV2 and TRBJ1-2; no firm D call. With 4 bases removed from V and 0 bases from J, the gap between germline ends came to 6 bases. This CDR3 has 13 residues. Germline V gene data show CDR1 as SNHLY and CDR2 as FYNNEI. DNA of the CDR3: TGTGCCAGCAGTGTCTGGACTAACTATGGCTACACCTTC. Its protein is CASSVWTNYGYTF.

Ten or more counts support this clonotype. This chain joins TRBV9 and TRBJ2-1, with 7 bases aligning to TRBD2. Germline CDR1 SGDLS, CDR2 YYNGEE. The CDR3 sequence is 14 residues long. The V and J ends lost 7 bases and 0 bases, in that order; junction bases with no gene match: 4. The CDR3 DNA follows: TGTGCCAGCGGGGGGGAAAGCTCCTACAATGAGCAGTTCTTC. This gives the protein CASGGESSYNEQFF.

This clonotype was detected ten times or more. The chain links TRBV2 to TRBJ1-5, with 8 bases that match TRBD1. CDR1 SNHLY and CDR2 FYNNEI come from the germline V gene. The CDR3 has 16 amino acids. V trimming: 8 bases; J trimming: 5 bases; junction bases outside the gene matches: 14. The CDR3 DNA follows: TGTGCCAGCTCCCCCGACCCGGACAGGGATGATCAGCCCCAGCATTTT. Encoded protein: CASSPDPDRDDQPQHF.

This clonotype has at least ten counts. This sequence joins TRBV7-2 and TRBJ2-7, with D perhaps matching TRBD1 (6 bases). V lost 3 bases and J 3 bases, leaving 9 bases between the germline ends. Germline values: CDR1 SGHTA, CDR2 FQGNSA. The CDR3 covers 13 residues. CDR3 region: CASSFSTGYEQYF. CDR3 nucleotide sequence: TGTGCCAGCAGCTTTTCGACAGGCTACGAGCAGTACTTC. The whole variable domain, remainder taken from reference TRBV7-2 and TRBJ2-7, is GAGVSQSPSNKVTEKGKDVELRCDPISGHTALYWYRQSLGQGLEFLIYFQGNSAPDKSGLPSDRFSAERTGGSVSTLTIQRTQQEDSAVYLCASSFSTGYEQYFGPGTRLTVT.